The present entry profiles one TCR beta chain with its context. TCRdb keeps only in-frame clones here, not all; method: immunoSEQ multiplex PCR. The sample includes around 81,000 clones, roughly 87% seen only once; the top ten take more than 5.5%. The record originates from a study of blood T cell repertoires in COVID-19. Study-wide context: Samples of COVID-19 (acute and convalescent) were obtained from the United States, Italy and Spain.

V shed 2 bases and J shed 6 bases, with 10 bases lying between them. The CDR3 is 13 amino acids. Germline values: CDR1 MNHEY, CDR2 SMNVEV (reference sequence). Sequenced input: peripheral blood. This chain links TRBV27 with TRBJ1-1, with D tentatively TRBD1 (5 bases). This sequence originates from a man between 65 and 85 years old with acute or convalescent COVID-19. The CDR3, as DNA: TGTGCCAGCAGTTTAGCAGGGAAGGCTGAAGCTTTCTTT. It is translated as CASSLAGKAEAFF.